What follows describes a single TCR beta chain. From germline, CDR1 is SGHNT and CDR2 YYREEE (reference sequence). CDR3 length: 15 residues. Losses at the gene ends were 5 bases for V and 0 bases for J; bases not matched to a gene: 3. Profiling relied on immunoSEQ multiplex PCR, and the TCRdb table lists in-frame clones only, not all of them. Seen here are 55,000 to 70,000 clones, 85% to 90% observed once, and the top ten hold roughly 3.7%. The entry originates in a study of blood T cell repertoires in COVID-19. The TCR comes from a man aged 45-65 years with acute or convalescent COVID-19. The sequenced sample consisted of peripheral blood. This chain links TRBV5-4 with TRBJ1-4; the match to TRBD1 covers 8 bases. CDR3 residues: CASSSGGTTNEKLFF. The DNA of the CDR3 is TGTGCCAGCAGTTCAGGGGGCACAACTAATGAAAAACTGTTTTTT.